These T cell receptor beta chains were read from a single sample in a study of spatial heterogeneity in lung cancer. Each CDR3 protein gets one entry after TCRdb re-called the 5' RACE reads with MiXCR. Here the sample spans tens of thousands of distinct CDR3 sequences, approximately 10% being singletons. Material: PBMCs, obtained at follow-up. All receptors come from a male donor with early-stage non-small cell lung cancer. Each CDR3 is given with its conserved first and last residue. The order of the fields is V gene, J gene, D gene, clone size, CDR3 DNA, CDR3 protein. The D gene is left open where the match is weak. Some rows mark clone size as missing; the rest say once, few, many or name a class of expanded clone.

v_gene: TRBV7-2; j_gene: TRBJ2-3; d_gene: .; abundance: few; CDR3nt: TGTGCCAGCAGCTTAGAATGGAGGGCAGATACGCAGTATTTT; CDR3aa: CASSLEWRADTQYF
v_gene: TRBV27; j_gene: TRBJ1-5; d_gene: TRBD1; abundance: many; CDR3nt: TGTGCCAGCAGGCCGGGACAGTTGGAAGGCTATCAGCCCCAGCATTTT; CDR3aa: CASRPGQLEGYQPQHF
v_gene: TRBV4-1; j_gene: TRBJ2-1; d_gene: .; abundance: few; CDR3nt: TGCGCCAGCAGTAGGGAGGTTTCCTACAATGAGCAGTTCTTC; CDR3aa: CASSREVSYNEQFF
v_gene: TRBV20-1; j_gene: TRBJ2-1; d_gene: .; abundance: few; CDR3nt: TGCAGTGCTAGAGATAGGAGGAAGATGGTGCAGTTCTTC; CDR3aa: CSARDRRKMVQFF
v_gene: TRBV6-1; j_gene: TRBJ1-1; d_gene: .; abundance: .; CDR3nt: TGTGCCAGCAGTAGAGATTGGCGAGGGGACACTGAAGCTTTCTTT; CDR3aa: CASSRDWRGDTEAFF
v_gene: TRBV6-6; j_gene: TRBJ1-5; d_gene: .; abundance: .; CDR3nt: TGTGCCAGCAGTTACGCCAGTCAGCCCCAGCATTTT; CDR3aa: CASSYASQPQHF
v_gene: TRBV5-4; j_gene: TRBJ1-1; d_gene: .; abundance: many; CDR3nt: TGTGCCAGCAGCTTGGATGAGGGTTTGTTGGCTTTCTTT; CDR3aa: CASSLDEGLLAFF
v_gene: TRBV7-3; j_gene: TRBJ2-2; d_gene: .; abundance: many; CDR3nt: TGTGCCAGCAGCTCCTCTGAGCGGATAGGTCCCGGGGAGCTGTTTTTT; CDR3aa: CASSSSERIGPGELFF
v_gene: TRBV29-1; j_gene: TRBJ2-7; d_gene: TRBD1; abundance: many; CDR3nt: TGCAGCGTTCTGTTTCAACCGGGACAGTTCTACGAGCAGTACTTC; CDR3aa: CSVLFQPGQFYEQYF
v_gene: TRBV12-3/TRBV12-4; j_gene: TRBJ2-5; d_gene: TRBD2; abundance: .; CDR3nt: TGTGCCAGCAGTCTCCTAGCGGGGAAGGGCCAAGAGACCCAGTACTTC; CDR3aa: CASSLLAGKGQETQYF
v_gene: TRBV24-1; j_gene: TRBJ2-1; d_gene: .; abundance: many; CDR3nt: TGTGCCACCAGTGAGCCGGGATCCCACAATGAGCAGTTCTTC; CDR3aa: CATSEPGSHNEQFF
v_gene: TRBV28; j_gene: TRBJ1-2; d_gene: .; abundance: few; CDR3nt: TGTGCCAGCAGAAAGAGGGGACAATTC; CDR3aa: CASRKRGQF
v_gene: TRBV5-5; j_gene: TRBJ2-6; d_gene: .; abundance: many; CDR3nt: TGTGCCAGCAGCTTCCTAGCAGCGTCTGGGGCCAACGTCCTGACTTTC; CDR3aa: CASSFLAASGANVLTF
v_gene: TRBV10-3; j_gene: TRBJ1-1; d_gene: TRBD1; abundance: .; CDR3nt: TGTGCCATCAGCCTCACAGGGGGGTTTGGCACTGAAGCTTTCTTT; CDR3aa: CAISLTGGFGTEAFF
v_gene: TRBV20-1; j_gene: TRBJ1-5; d_gene: .; abundance: few; CDR3nt: TGCAGTGCTAGGGGTGCGGGCAGGGGTTCCGCTCAGCCCCAGCATTTT; CDR3aa: CSARGAGRGSAQPQHF
v_gene: TRBV6-2/TRBV6-3; j_gene: TRBJ1-5; d_gene: .; abundance: many; CDR3nt: TGTGCCAGCAGTCCACCAATCAGCCCCCAGCATTTT; CDR3aa: CASSPPISPQHF
v_gene: TRBV7-9; j_gene: TRBJ2-5; d_gene: .; abundance: .; CDR3nt: TGTGCCAGCAGCTTGTACTCGGAGGAGACCCAGTACTTC; CDR3aa: CASSLYSEETQYF
v_gene: TRBV12-3/TRBV12-4; j_gene: TRBJ1-6; d_gene: .; abundance: .; CDR3nt: TGTGCCAGCACTTTAGACAGGACCAATAATTCACCCCTCCACTTT; CDR3aa: CASTLDRTNNSPLHF
v_gene: TRBV13; j_gene: TRBJ1-6; d_gene: TRBD1; abundance: many; CDR3nt: TGTGCCAGCAGCCTGAGACAGGGGGATTCACCCCTCCACTTT; CDR3aa: CASSLRQGDSPLHF
v_gene: TRBV12-3/TRBV12-4; j_gene: TRBJ1-1; d_gene: .; abundance: .; CDR3nt: TGTGCCAGCAGTTTAGGGGGTCCTGAAGCTTTCTTT; CDR3aa: CASSLGGPEAFF
v_gene: TRBV2; j_gene: TRBJ2-7; d_gene: TRBD1; abundance: few; CDR3nt: TGTGCCAGCACCGGGACAGCTGCCTACGAGCAGTACTTC; CDR3aa: CASTGTAAYEQYF
v_gene: TRBV7-9; j_gene: TRBJ2-7; d_gene: .; abundance: .; CDR3nt: TGTGCCAGCAGCTTTACTGAAAGCTACGAGCAGTACTTC; CDR3aa: CASSFTESYEQYF
v_gene: TRBV7-6; j_gene: TRBJ2-2; d_gene: .; abundance: few; CDR3nt: TGTGCCAGCAGCTTAGCTACCTTTGGCGGGGAGCTGTTTTTT; CDR3aa: CASSLATFGGELFF
v_gene: TRBV12-3/TRBV12-4; j_gene: TRBJ2-7; d_gene: TRBD1; abundance: many; CDR3nt: TGTGCCAGCAAAGGACAGGGTTCGGTGTACTTC; CDR3aa: CASKGQGSVYF
v_gene: TRBV11-1; j_gene: TRBJ2-1; d_gene: TRBD2; abundance: many; CDR3nt: TGTGCCAGCACAAAGACTAGCGGGGGACTCAATGAGCAGTTCTTC; CDR3aa: CASTKTSGGLNEQFF
v_gene: TRBV4-3; j_gene: TRBJ1-3; d_gene: .; abundance: many; CDR3nt: TGCGCCAGCAGCCACAACACAGGGTCTGGAAACACCATATATTTT; CDR3aa: CASSHNTGSGNTIYF
v_gene: TRBV7-2; j_gene: TRBJ2-1; d_gene: TRBD2; abundance: many; CDR3nt: TGTGCCAGCAGCCCCCTGACTAGCGGGAGGGCCCAGTTCTTC; CDR3aa: CASSPLTSGRAQFF
v_gene: TRBV2; j_gene: TRBJ2-5; d_gene: .; abundance: many; CDR3nt: TGTGCCAGCAGCGCCAATCAACTGGGAGAGACCCAGTACTTC; CDR3aa: CASSANQLGETQYF
v_gene: TRBV3-1; j_gene: TRBJ2-5; d_gene: .; abundance: few; CDR3nt: TGTGCCAGCACCACCGACGGGACCCAGTACTTC; CDR3aa: CASTTDGTQYF
v_gene: TRBV7-2; j_gene: TRBJ2-1; d_gene: .; abundance: few; CDR3nt: TGTGCCAGCAGCTTATCCATGAGCGGGCTCGACAATGAGCAGTTCTTC; CDR3aa: CASSLSMSGLDNEQFF
v_gene: TRBV29-1; j_gene: TRBJ1-2; d_gene: .; abundance: many; CDR3nt: TGCAGCGTTGGTATTCTGGGGGAAGGCTACACCTTC; CDR3aa: CSVGILGEGYTF
v_gene: TRBV7-2; j_gene: TRBJ2-3; d_gene: TRBD2; abundance: few; CDR3nt: TGTGCCAGCAGCTTAGGAACTAGCGGTCCCACAGATACGCAGTATTTT; CDR3aa: CASSLGTSGPTDTQYF
v_gene: TRBV3-1; j_gene: TRBJ1-5; d_gene: .; abundance: .; CDR3nt: TGTGCCAGCAGCCGCACTCTAGGGGGAACCCAGCATTTT; CDR3aa: CASSRTLGGTQHF
v_gene: TRBV9; j_gene: TRBJ2-2; d_gene: .; abundance: many; CDR3nt: TGTGCCAGCAGCCTCCGGGGAGAGCTGTTTTTT; CDR3aa: CASSLRGELFF